Listed here are 3 T cell receptor beta chains from one sample, sequenced in a study of T cells in Graves' hyperthyroidism and ophthalmopathy. Authors of the study amplified TCR beta CDR3 regions from RNA transcripts. Using the HTBI primer set, a first-round RT-PCR was run on the TCR CDR3. From the multiplex PCR reads, TCRdb called clonotypes with MiXCR, one entry per CDR3 protein. The sample contains roughly 93,000 distinct CDR3 sequences, about 40% of which appear only once. The sequenced material came from peripheral blood or thyroid tissue (not recorded which). The receptors stem from a woman in her thirties with Graves' hyperthyroidism.

This clonotype was observed at least ten times. The chain links TRBV2 to TRBJ2-7; D gene unclear. Trimming left V 3 bases short and J 1 base short, with 10 bases between. Germline loops: CDR1 SNHLY, CDR2 FYNNEI. The CDR3 has 14 amino acids. This CDR3 reads CASSESPSSYEQYF. Written as DNA, the CDR3 is TGTGCCAGCAGTGAGAGCCCGTCTTCCTACGAGCAGTACTTC.

The sample holds many counts of this clonotype. A read error may produce the germline difference seen at one junction end. V usage is TRBV7-7 and J usage is TRBJ2-7; D is perhaps TRBD1 or TRBD2 (5 bases each). The CDR3 length is 13 residues. The germline V gene encodes CDR1 SSHAT and CDR2 FNYEAQ (reference sequence). CDR3 protein: CASSLDPRGEQYF. CDR3 DNA: TGTGCTAGCAGCTTAGACCCGAGGGGCGAGCAGTACTTC.

Many counts were recorded for this clonotype. V gene TRBV10-3 combines with J gene TRBJ1-4; TRBD1 aligns across 8 bases. J gave up 6 bases and V 10 bases, and 7 bases lay outside the gene matches. This CDR3 is built from 13 residues. Germline CDR1 is ENHRY and CDR2 is SYGVKD. Here the CDR3 reads CATLRDRHEKLFF. The CDR3 nucleotides read TGTGCCACGTTACGGGACAGGCATGAAAAACTGTTTTTT.